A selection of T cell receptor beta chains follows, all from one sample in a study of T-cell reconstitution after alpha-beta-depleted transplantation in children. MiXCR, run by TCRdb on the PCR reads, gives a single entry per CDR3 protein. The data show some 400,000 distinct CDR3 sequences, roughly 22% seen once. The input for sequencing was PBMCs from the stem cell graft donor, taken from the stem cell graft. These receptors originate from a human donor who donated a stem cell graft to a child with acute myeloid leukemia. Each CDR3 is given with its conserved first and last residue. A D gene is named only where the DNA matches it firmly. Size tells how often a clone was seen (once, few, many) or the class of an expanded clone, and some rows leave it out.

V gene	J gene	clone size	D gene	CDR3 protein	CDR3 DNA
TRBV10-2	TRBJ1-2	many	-	CASSEEDDSYGYTF	TGCGCCAGCAGTGAGGAAGACGACTCCTATGGCTACACCTTC
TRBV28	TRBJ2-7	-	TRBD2	CASSPPSGSYEQYF	TGTGCCAGCAGTCCCCCTAGCGGATCCTACGAGCAGTACTTC
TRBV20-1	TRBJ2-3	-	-	CSARVSRNRPDTQYF	TGCAGTGCTAGAGTATCACGGAACAGGCCAGATACGCAGTATTTT
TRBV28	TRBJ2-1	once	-	CASSLLRNEAYNEQFF	TGTGCCAGCAGTTTACTAAGGAACGAGGCCTACAATGAGCAGTTCTTC
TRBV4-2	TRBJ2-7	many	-	CASSQGTNSYEQYF	TGTGCCAGCAGCCAAGGGACTAACTCCTACGAGCAGTACTTC
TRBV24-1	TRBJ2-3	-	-	CATSTTGDTQYF	TGTGCCACCAGTACGACGGGAGATACGCAGTATTTT
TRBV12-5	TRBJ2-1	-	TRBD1	CASGLGTGLGEQFF	TGTGCTAGTGGTTTGGGGACAGGTCTAGGGGAGCAGTTCTTC
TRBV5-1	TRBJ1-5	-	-	CASSSLSDQPQHF	TGCGCCAGCAGCTCGCTCAGTGATCAGCCCCAGCATTTT
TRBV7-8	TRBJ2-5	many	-	CASSLSGRQETQYF	TGTGCCAGCAGCTTATCGGGACGGCAAGAGACCCAGTACTTC
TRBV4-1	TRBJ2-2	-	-	CATERLDTGELFF	TGCGCCACTGAACGGTTGGACACCGGGGAGCTGTTTTTT
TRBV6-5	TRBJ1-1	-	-	CASSDWRDGGTEAFF	TGTGCCAGCAGTGACTGGAGGGACGGTGGCACTGAAGCTTTCTTT
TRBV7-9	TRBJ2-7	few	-	CASSPETWGYEQYF	TGTGCCAGCAGCCCCGAAACTTGGGGGTACGAGCAGTACTTC
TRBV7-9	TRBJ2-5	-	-	CASSLAGSTAETQYF	TGTGCCAGCAGCTTAGCAGGGAGTACGGCAGAGACCCAGTACTTC
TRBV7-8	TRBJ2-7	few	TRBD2	CASSPMSGSGYEQYF	TGTGCCAGCAGCCCCATGAGCGGGAGTGGATACGAGCAGTACTTC
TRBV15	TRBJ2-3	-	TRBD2	CATSRGETSGGSTDTQYF	TGTGCCACCAGCAGAGGAGAAACTAGCGGTGGCTCCACAGATACGCAGTATTTT
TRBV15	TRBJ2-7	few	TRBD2	CATSRFSTGGPREQYF	TGTGCCACCAGCAGGTTCTCTACGGGAGGGCCAAGGGAGCAGTACTTC
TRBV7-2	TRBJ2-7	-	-	CASSLVAGNEDYEQYF	TGTGCCAGCAGCTTAGTAGCCGGGAACGAGGACTACGAGCAGTACTTC
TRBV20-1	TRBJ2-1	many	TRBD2	CSARLGTSGREDEQFF	TGCAGTGCTAGATTAGGGACTAGCGGGAGGGAAGATGAGCAGTTCTTC
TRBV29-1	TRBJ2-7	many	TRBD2	CSVEDPGSGATYEQYF	TGCAGCGTTGAAGATCCCGGTAGCGGGGCGACCTACGAGCAGTACTTC
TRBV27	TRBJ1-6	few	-	CASSLRGRNSPLHF	TGTGCCAGCAGTTTAAGGGGACGGAATTCACCCCTCCACTTT
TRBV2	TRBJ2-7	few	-	CASKGPSVPEQYF	TGTGCCAGCAAGGGGCCTAGCGTCCCCGAGCAGTACTTC
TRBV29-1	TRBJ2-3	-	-	CSAELDRASTDTQYF	TGCAGCGCCGAACTGGACAGAGCTAGCACAGATACGCAGTATTTT
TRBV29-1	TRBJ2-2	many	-	CSAATNTGELFF	TGCAGCGCCGCGACAAACACCGGGGAGCTGTTTTTT
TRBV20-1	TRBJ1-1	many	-	CGYLGQNTEAFF	TGCGGATACCTTGGACAGAACACTGAAGCTTTCTTT
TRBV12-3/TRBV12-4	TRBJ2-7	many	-	CASSPVWRSSYEQYF	TGTGCCAGCAGCCCAGTCTGGCGAAGCTCCTACGAGCAGTACTTC
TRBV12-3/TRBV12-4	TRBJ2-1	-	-	CASRQEGRGQFF	TGTGCCAGCAGACAAGAGGGCAGGGGGCAGTTCTTC
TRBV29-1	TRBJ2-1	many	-	CSVARNEQFF	TGCAGCGTTGCACGGAATGAGCAGTTCTTC
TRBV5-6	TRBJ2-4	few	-	CASSKGRGLAKNIQYF	TGTGCCAGCAGCAAGGGAAGGGGCCTAGCCAAAAACATTCAGTACTTC
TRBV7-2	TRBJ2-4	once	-	CASTQFGAADIQYF	TGTGCCAGCACCCAATTTGGGGCCGCGGACATTCAGTACTTC
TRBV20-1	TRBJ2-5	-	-	CSARAPASQETQYF	TGCAGTGCTAGAGCCCCGGCCAGCCAAGAGACCCAGTACTTC
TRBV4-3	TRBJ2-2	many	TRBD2	CASSQDRREVIGELFF	TGCGCCAGCAGCCAAGATAGGCGGGAGGTGATCGGGGAGCTGTTTTTT
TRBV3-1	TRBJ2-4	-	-	CASIGPGSGIRYF	TGTGCCAGCATCGGACCGGGAAGCGGCATTCGGTACTTC
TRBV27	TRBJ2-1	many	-	CASSSGERSYNEQFF	TGTGCCAGCAGTTCGGGCGAACGCTCCTACAATGAGCAGTTCTTC
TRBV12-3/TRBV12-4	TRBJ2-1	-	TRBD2	CASSTRTSGSWEVIAREQFF	TGTGCCAGCAGTACCCGGACTAGCGGGAGTTGGGAGGTGATAGCGCGGGAGCAGTTCTTC
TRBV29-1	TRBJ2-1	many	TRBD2	CSEATSGSSEQFF	TGCAGTGAGGCAACTAGCGGGAGTAGTGAGCAGTTCTTC
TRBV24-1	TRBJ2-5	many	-	CATSDSGIETQYF	TGTGCCACCAGTGATTCAGGGATAGAGACCCAGTACTTC
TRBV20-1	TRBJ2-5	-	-	CRVGSSGQETQYF	TGCAGGGTGGGGTCCAGCGGCCAAGAGACCCAGTACTTC
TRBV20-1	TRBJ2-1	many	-	CSARDSYGYNEQFF	TGCAGTGCTAGAGATTCCTACGGTTACAATGAGCAGTTCTTC
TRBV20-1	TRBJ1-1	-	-	CSAPVEVDTEAFF	TGCAGTGCCCCGGTAGAGGTAGACACTGAAGCTTTCTTT
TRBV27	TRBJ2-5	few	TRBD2	CATWTSGGLETQYF	TGTGCCACCTGGACTAGCGGGGGCCTGGAGACCCAGTACTTC